Shown below are 16 T cell receptor beta chains from a single sample sequenced in a study of cytomegalovirus exposure and HLA in healthy donors. In the PCR, 60 Vbeta and 13 Jbeta primers were used. Here immunoSEQ multiplex PCR was the method, and the copy in TCRdb shows in-frame clones only, minus some. The table has just over 95,000 clones, about 76% seen once. The sequenced sample consisted of PBMCs. These receptors were taken from a human donor in good health.

V is TRBV27 and J is TRBJ2-3; 7 bases align to TRBD1. The length of the CDR3 is 16 residues. V lost 6 bases, J lost 3 bases, and 12 bases stayed unmatched. Germline V gene lookup returns CDR1 MNHEY and CDR2 SMNVEV (reference sequence). Here the CDR3 reads CASRHLRDRRTDTQYF. CDR3 coding DNA: TGTGCCAGCAGACACCTCCGGGACAGAAGGACAGATACGCAGTATTTT.

This chain links TRBV28 with TRBJ2-5, with D tentatively TRBD1 (6 bases). Near its end, the DNA agrees better with TRBJ2-7, so the J call may be wrong. Germline assignment: CDR1 MDHEN and CDR2 SYDVKM. The CDR3 is 14 amino acids. CDR3 in DNA: TGTGCCAGCAGTACAGGGTTAAGCTCCTACGAGCAGTACTTC. Translating it yields CASSTGLSSYEQYF.

This sequence joins TRBV6-4 and TRBJ1-1; D not resolved. The germline CDR1 and CDR2 sequences are MRHNA and SNTAGT. V shed 5 bases and J shed 2 bases, with 9 bases lying between them. CDR3 size: 13 residues. This CDR3 is CASSRELNTEAFF. CDR3 nucleotide sequence: TGTGCCAGCAGTAGAGAACTTAACACTGAAGCTTTCTTT.

The chain has TRBV18 and TRBJ1-5; 7 bases line up with TRBD1. V shed 4 bases and J 6 bases; nucleotides not matched to a gene: 9. The CDR3 totals 15 residues. Germline-derived CDR1 and CDR2 are KGHSH and LQKENI. Written as DNA, the CDR3 is TGTGCCAGCTCACTTGGTCGACAGGGAGGTCAGCCCCAGCATTTT. This gives the protein CASSLGRQGGQPQHF.

This chain links TRBV9 with TRBJ2-1; 12 bases are a match to TRBD2. This CDR3 comprises 16 residues. Germline CDR1 reads SGDLS; CDR2 reads YYNGEE. J lost 8 bases, V lost 4 bases, and 10 bases had no gene match. In DNA form, the CDR3 reads TGTGCCAGCAGCAAACGATCGGGACTAGCGGGCGATGAGCAGTTCTTC. Its protein product is CASSKRSGLAGDEQFF.

This clone was picked up a small number of times. The rearrangement joins TRBV27 to TRBJ1-5; no reliable D call. Trimming stripped 8 bases from V and 3 bases from J, with 17 bases between. Germline V gives CDR1 MNHEY, CDR2 SMNVEV (reference sequence). This CDR3 is 15 amino acids long. The DNA for the CDR3 is TGTGCCAGCGGAGACCATGGACGGGACAATCAGCCCCAGCATTTT. It is translated as CASGDHGRDNQPQHF.

The rearrangement joins TRBV6-1 to TRBJ1-2; unclear D gene. This CDR3 contains 12 residues. V was cut by 7 bases and J by 8 bases, with 14 bases left in between. Germline V lookup: CDR1 MNHNS, CDR2 SASEGT. This chain's CDR3 is CASIVGSIGYTF. For the CDR3, the DNA is TGTGCCAGCATAGTAGGGAGTATCGGCTACACCTTC.

The chain joins TRBV2 to TRBJ1-2; TRBD1 aligns across 9 bases. Germline values: CDR1 SNHLY, CDR2 FYNNEI. With 5 bases clipped from V and 5 bases from J, the junction kept 9 bases outside the gene matches. The CDR3 length is 15 residues. CDR3 loop: CASSPTRQGGYGYTF. The CDR3 DNA follows: TGTGCCAGCAGTCCAACGCGACAGGGGGGGTATGGCTACACCTTC.

This chain connects TRBV12-5 to TRBJ2-4, with 9 nucleotides matching TRBD1. With V trimmed by 6 bases and J by 2 bases, 17 bases remained unmatched. Germline values: CDR1 LGHNT, CDR2 FRNRAP. CDR3 size: 19 residues. The CDR3 reads CASGPTDRGSLGTKNIQYF. The DNA of the CDR3 is TGTGCTAGTGGCCCAACTGACAGGGGGAGTTTGGGGACCAAAAACATTCAGTACTTC.

The genes are TRBV7-9 and TRBJ1-6; 7 nucleotides match TRBD1. Germline CDR1 and CDR2: SEHNR and FQNEAQ (reference sequence). CDR3 length: 15 amino acids. J gave up 8 bases and V 4 bases, and 8 bases lay outside the gene matches. CDR3 in DNA: TGTGCCAGCAGCTCACAGGGGCTAGGTTATTCACCCCTCCACTTT. Translating gives CASSSQGLGYSPLHF.

This clone occurred a few times. This chain links TRBV5-4 with TRBJ2-6; maybe TRBD1 (5 bases). CDR1 is SGHNT and CDR2 is YYREEE in the germline V gene (reference sequence). V was trimmed by 4 bases and J by 4 bases, leaving 15 bases between them. The CDR3 consists of 16 residues. CDR3 in DNA: TGTGCCAGCAGCGCAATGACAGATCCCGGGGCCAACGTCCTGACTTTC. This codes for CASSAMTDPGANVLTF. The full variable domain, completed using reference TRBV5-4 and TRBJ2-6, is ETGVTQSPTHLIKTRGQQVTLRCSSQSGHNTVSWYQQALGQGPQFIFQYYREEENGRGNFPPRFSGLQFPNYSSELNVNALELDDSALYLCASSAMTDPGANVLTFGAGSRLTVL.

The rearrangement joins TRBV19 to TRBJ1-2, with 9 bases matching TRBD1. The V segment lost 5 bases and the J segment 6 bases; nucleotides outside the gene matches: 4. Germline CDR1 LNHDA, CDR2 SQIVND (reference sequence). The CDR3 runs to 13 residues. Written as DNA, the CDR3 is TGTGCCAGTAGTGCCCGGACAGGGGATGGCTACACCTTC. This translates into CASSARTGDGYTF.

The chain uses TRBV6-1 and TRBJ1-3; D is perhaps TRBD1 (5 bases). This CDR3 region has 17 residues. The germline V gene has CDR1 MNHNS and CDR2 SASEGT. V lost 1 base, J lost 3 bases, and 16 bases lay in between. The CDR3: CASSEVWGGTFGNTIYF. In DNA form, the CDR3 reads TGTGCCAGCAGTGAAGTGTGGGGGGGGACCTTTGGAAACACCATATATTTT.

The chain recombines TRBV19 with TRBJ1-5; unclear D gene. The CDR3 spans 13 residues. V was clipped by 3 bases and J by 2 bases, with 5 bases between them. The germline V gene has CDR1 LNHDA and CDR2 SQIVND (reference sequence). In nucleotides, the CDR3 is TGTGCCAGTAGTATCCTAGGCAATCAGCCCCAGCATTTT. Amino acids: CASSILGNQPQHF.

This chain uses TRBV11-2 with TRBJ2-1, with a possible D match to TRBD2 (7 bases). The germline V and J ends were trimmed by 5 bases and 5 bases, with 19 bases remaining between them. The CDR3 is 16 residues long. Germline V CDR1 and CDR2: SGHAT, FQNNGV. CDR3: CASSLRRGQGHNEQFF. The CDR3 bases are TGTGCCAGCAGCCTACGGCGGGGGCAGGGTCACAATGAGCAGTTCTTC.

This rearrangement joins TRBV10-3 to TRBJ2-5, with D perhaps matching TRBD2 (6 bases). The CDR3 runs 13 residues. Germline lookup yields CDR1 ENHRY and CDR2 SYGVKD. Trimming removed 6 bases from V and 5 bases from J, with 13 bases in between. CDR3 sequence reads: CAIRLAIGETQYF. The CDR3 DNA sequence: TGTGCCATCAGACTAGCTATAGGGGAGACCCAGTACTTC.